The present entry profiles one T cell receptor beta chain with its context. Its antigen is not known. This entry is derived from a study of beta chain features in type 1 diabetes. Broader study findings: For type 1 diabetes patients, VDJ junctions showed fewer insertions and more deletions.

CD4+ naive, central memory, regulatory and stem cell-like memory subsets were isolated by sorting on CD45RO/CCR7/CD25/CD127/CD95/CD27. Germline assignment: CDR1 MNHEY and CDR2 SMNVEV (reference sequence). The CDR3 covers 14 residues. J was trimmed by 8 bases and V by 7 bases; bases with no gene match: 9. Expressed TCRB transcripts were sequenced, since all the RNA that had been isolated was reverse transcribed. Using immunoSEQ multiplex PCR, the repertoire was profiled, and TCRdb retains in-frame clones only, with some absent. The sample gives about 130,000 clones, 7% to 10% of which show up once; 0.68% is in the top ten.

This sequence was found in a man aged 18 to 30 in good health. The sequenced sample was central memory CD4+ T cells from blood. The chain has TRBV27 and TRBJ1-4; 8 nucleotides line up with TRBD1. The CDR3 DNA sequence: TGTGCCAGCACCCCGACAGGGGTGGGCGAAAAACTGTTTTTT. Its translation: CASTPTGVGEKLFF.